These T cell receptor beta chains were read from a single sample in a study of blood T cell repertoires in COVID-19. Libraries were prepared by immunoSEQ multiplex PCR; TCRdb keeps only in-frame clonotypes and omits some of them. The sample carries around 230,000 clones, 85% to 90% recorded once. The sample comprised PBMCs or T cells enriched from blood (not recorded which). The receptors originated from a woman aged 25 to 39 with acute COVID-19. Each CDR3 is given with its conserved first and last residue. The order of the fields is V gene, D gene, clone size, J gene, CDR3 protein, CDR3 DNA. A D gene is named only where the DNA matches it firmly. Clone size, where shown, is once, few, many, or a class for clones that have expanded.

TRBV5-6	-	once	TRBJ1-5	CASSSSRDYSNQPQHF	TGTGCCAGCAGCTCGAGTAGGGACTATAGCAATCAGCCCCAGCATTTT
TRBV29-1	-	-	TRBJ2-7	CAAAGRLFYEQYF	TGCGCAGCGGCCGGACGGTTATTCTACGAGCAGTACTTC
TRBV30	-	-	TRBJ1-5	CAWSVEGNQPQHF	TGTGCCTGGAGTGTGGAGGGCAATCAGCCCCAGCATTTT
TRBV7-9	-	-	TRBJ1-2	CASSFLDSPNYGYTF	TGTGCCAGCAGCTTCCTAGACAGCCCTAACTATGGCTACACCTTC
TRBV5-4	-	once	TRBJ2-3	CASQPSGGRSTDTQYF	TGTGCCAGCCAACCCTCCGGGGGGCGCAGCACAGATACGCAGTATTTT
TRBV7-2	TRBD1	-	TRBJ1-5	CASSITGTDWPQHF	TGTGCCAGCAGCATAACCGGGACAGATTGGCCCCAGCATTTT
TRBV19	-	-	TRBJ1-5	CASSMKAGTSNQPQHF	TGTGCCAGTAGTATGAAGGCAGGGACAAGCAATCAGCCCCAGCATTTT
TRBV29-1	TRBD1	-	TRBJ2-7	CSVVRDRDGEQYF	TGCAGCGTTGTTCGGGACAGGGACGGCGAGCAGTACTTC
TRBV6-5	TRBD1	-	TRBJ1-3	CASSYGQDSGNTIYF	TGTGCCAGCAGTTACGGACAGGACTCTGGAAACACCATATATTTT
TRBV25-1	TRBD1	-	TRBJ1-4	CASSESGGNEKLFF	TGTGCCAGCAGTGAATCAGGGGGTAATGAAAAACTGTTTTTT
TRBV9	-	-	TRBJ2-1	CASSVGEAGEFF	TGTGCCAGCAGCGTAGGTGAGGCAGGGGAATTCTTC
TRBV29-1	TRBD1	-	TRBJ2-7	CSYWDRREQYF	TGCAGCTATTGGGACAGACGGGAGCAGTACTTC
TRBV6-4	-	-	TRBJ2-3	CASSDLNSSDTQYF	TGTGCCAGCAGTGACTTGAACAGTTCAGATACGCAGTATTTT
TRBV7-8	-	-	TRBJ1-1	CASSYESGITEAFF	TGTGCCAGCAGCTACGAGTCAGGGATCACTGAAGCTTTCTTT
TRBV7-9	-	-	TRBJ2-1	CASSSRGSSYNEQFF	TGTGCCAGCAGCTCACGGGGGAGCTCCTACAATGAGCAGTTCTTC
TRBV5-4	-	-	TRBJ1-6	CASSLGENNSPLHF	TGTGCCAGCAGCTTGGGAGAAAATAATTCACCCCTCCACTTT
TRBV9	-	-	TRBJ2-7	CASSPEGGYEQYF	TGTGCCAGCAGCCCGGAGGGGGGGTACGAGCAGTACTTC
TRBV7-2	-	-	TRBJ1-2	CASSSSPGDYGYTF	TGTGCCAGCAGCTCCTCCCCAGGGGACTATGGCTACACCTTC
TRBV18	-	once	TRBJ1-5	CASSPDRADSNQPQHF	TGTGCCAGCTCACCAGACAGAGCTGATAGCAATCAGCCCCAGCATTTT
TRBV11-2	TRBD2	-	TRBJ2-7	CASRPTAGFLEQYF	TGTGCCAGCAGGCCTACAGCGGGGTTTCTTGAGCAGTACTTC
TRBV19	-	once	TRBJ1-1	CASSAFGGTEAFF	TGTGCCAGTTCGGCGTTTGGGGGGACTGAAGCTTTCTTT
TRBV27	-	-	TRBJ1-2	CASRSIWGQDYGYTF	TGTGCCAGCAGGTCCATATGGGGGCAAGACTATGGCTACACCTTC
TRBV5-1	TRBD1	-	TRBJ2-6	CASSLDRGLSGANVLTF	TGCGCCAGCAGCTTGGACAGGGGGCTATCTGGGGCCAACGTCCTGACTTTC
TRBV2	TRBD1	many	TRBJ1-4	CASSPTGGREKLFF	TGTGCCAGCAGTCCGACAGGGGGGCGTGAAAAACTGTTTTTT
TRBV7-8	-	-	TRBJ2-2	CASSLTGGETGELFF	TGTGCCAGCAGCTTAACTGGGGGCGAGACCGGGGAGCTGTTTTTT
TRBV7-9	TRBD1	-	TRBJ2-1	CASSLPQGDGEQFF	TGTGCCAGCAGCCTTCCGCAGGGGGACGGTGAGCAGTTCTTC
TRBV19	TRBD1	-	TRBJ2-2	CASSRDRAGELFF	TGTGCCAGTAGTAGAGACAGGGCCGGGGAGCTGTTTTTT
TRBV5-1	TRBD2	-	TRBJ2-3	CASSLSGGRVADTQYF	TGCGCCAGCAGCTTGAGCGGGGGGCGGGTAGCAGATACGCAGTATTTT
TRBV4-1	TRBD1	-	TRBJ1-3	CASSQEGTVGNTIYF	TGCGCCAGCAGCCAAGAGGGGACAGTTGGAAACACCATATATTTT
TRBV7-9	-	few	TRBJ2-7	CASSLDREGGEQYF	TGTGCCAGCAGCTTAGACAGGGAAGGGGGCGAGCAGTACTTC
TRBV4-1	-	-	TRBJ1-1	CASSPRGQWTEAFF	TGCGCCAGCAGCCCCCGAGGCCAGTGGACTGAAGCTTTCTTT
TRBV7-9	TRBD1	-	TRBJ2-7	CASSPGQGGYEQYF	TGTGCCAGCAGCCCGGGACAGGGAGGGTACGAGCAGTACTTC
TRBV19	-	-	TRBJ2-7	CASSIQNRYEQYF	TGTGCCAGTAGTATACAGAACAGGTACGAGCAGTACTTC
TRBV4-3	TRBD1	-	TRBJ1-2	CASSQEVWDRGLYGYTF	TGCGCCAGCAGCCAAGAGGTGTGGGACAGGGGGCTCTATGGCTACACCTTC
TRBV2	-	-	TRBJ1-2	CASSETRVGYTF	TGTGCCAGCAGTGAAACGAGGGTGGGCTACACCTTC
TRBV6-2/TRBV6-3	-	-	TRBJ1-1	CASSYSSQGSAFF	TGTGCCAGCAGTTACTCGTCACAGGGTTCAGCTTTCTTT
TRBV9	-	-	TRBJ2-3	CASSVEAGHTSTDTQYF	TGTGCCAGCAGCGTAGAAGCAGGCCACACTAGCACAGATACGCAGTATTTT
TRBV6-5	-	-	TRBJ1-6	CATSGISYNSPLHF	TGTGCCACCTCCGGTATCTCCTATAATTCACCCCTCCACTTT
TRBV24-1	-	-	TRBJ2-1	CATSDLSGTGSSYNEQFF	TGTGCCACCAGTGATTTATCGGGGACTGGGAGCTCCTACAATGAGCAGTTCTTC
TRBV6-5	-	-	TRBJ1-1	CASSYSPGMNTEAFF	TGTGCCAGCAGTTACTCGCCAGGGATGAACACTGAAGCTTTCTTT
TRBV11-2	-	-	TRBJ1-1	CASSLDRQGGSFF	TGTGCCAGCAGCTTAGATAGGCAGGGTGGATCTTTCTTT
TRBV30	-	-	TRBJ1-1	CAWSPQGDTEAFF	TGTGCCTGGAGTCCACAGGGAGACACTGAAGCTTTCTTT
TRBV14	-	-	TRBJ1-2	CASSQDPRVNYGYTF	TGTGCCAGCAGCCAAGATCCCCGGGTTAACTATGGCTACACCTTC
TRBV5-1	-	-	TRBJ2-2	CASSLYPGDSDTGELFF	TGCGCCAGCAGCTTATATCCAGGGGATAGCGACACCGGGGAGCTGTTTTTT
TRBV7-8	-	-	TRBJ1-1	CASSLGWQGSTEAFF	TGTGCCAGCAGCTTAGGATGGCAGGGAAGTACTGAAGCTTTCTTT
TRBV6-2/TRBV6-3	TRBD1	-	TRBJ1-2	CASSYSRDRGNYGYTF	TGTGCCAGCAGTTACTCGCGGGACAGGGGGAACTATGGCTACACCTTC
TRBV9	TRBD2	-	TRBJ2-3	CASSVESGGTLSTDTQYF	TGTGCCAGCAGCGTAGAGAGCGGGGGGACCCTTAGCACAGATACGCAGTATTTT
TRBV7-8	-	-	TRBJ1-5	CASSPWTAVYQPQHF	TGTGCCAGCAGCCCTTGGACTGCGGTTTATCAGCCCCAGCATTTT
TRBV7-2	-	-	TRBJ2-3	CASSLDPRGTDTQYF	TGTGCCAGCAGCTTAGACCCCAGGGGCACAGATACGCAGTATTTT
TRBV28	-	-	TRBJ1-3	CASSRDRSSGNTIYF	TGTGCCAGCAGTCGAGACAGGTCCTCTGGAAACACCATATATTTT
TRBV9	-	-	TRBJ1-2	CASSLTGGEGYTF	TGTGCCAGCAGCCTTACAGGTGGCGAAGGCTACACCTTC
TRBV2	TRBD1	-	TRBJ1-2	CASSQTGGIYGYTF	TGTGCCAGCAGTCAGACAGGGGGCATCTATGGCTACACCTTC
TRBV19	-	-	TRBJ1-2	CASSAGVGGLGYTF	TGTGCCAGTAGTGCAGGAGTGGGGGGTCTTGGCTACACCTTC
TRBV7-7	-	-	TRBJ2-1	CASSPLKFGGRNEQFF	TGTGCCAGCAGCCCCCTCAAGTTTGGGGGCCGCAATGAGCAGTTCTTC
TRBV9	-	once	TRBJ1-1	CASSVVAGNTEAFF	TGTGCCAGCAGCGTAGTAGCGGGGAACACTGAAGCTTTCTTT